Sequencing of this T cell receptor (beta chain) was carried out in a study of Ad26.COV2.S vaccination and SARS-CoV-2 variants. Looked up from germline, CDR1 is MRHNA and CDR2 is SNTAGT. V was trimmed by 0 bases and J by 10 bases, leaving 10 bases between them. CDR3 length equals 13 residues. Sequenced by immunoSEQ multiplex PCR; TCRdb stores in-frame clones only, minus some. The sample gives 410,000 or so clones, 75% to 95% of which show up once; 12% is in the top ten. Treatment noted: roughly 20 received Ad26.COV2.S at low or high dose, single or two shots; about 5 received placebo; per-sample allocation not given. Sampling was performed 63 days after the first vaccine or placebo injection.

This TCR was sampled from a person between 18 and 65 years old who received the Ad26.COV2.S COVID-19 vaccine or a placebo. Sequencing was performed on peripheral blood, taken in a trial of Ad26.COV2.S vaccine versus placebo. V is TRBV6-4 and J is TRBJ1-5, with D uncertain. The CDR3 sequence is CASSDSDGSPQHF. CDR3 coding DNA: TGTGCCAGCAGTGACTCTGATGGTTCTCCCCAGCATTTT.